This T cell receptor beta chain is drawn from a study of response to subunit inactivated influenza vaccine. This CDR3 has 14 amino acids. In germline, CDR1 is KGHSH, CDR2 LQKENI. V was pared by 3 bases and J by 3 bases, with 12 bases between. TCRdb recomputed calls from the RT-PCR reads with MiXCR, one row per CDR3 protein. The sample carries hundreds of thousands of distinct CDR3 sequences, approximately 7.6% recorded once. The sample holds a few counts of this clonotype. Material: PBMCs from blood, obtained roughly 24 months after vaccination. The receptor's source is a man between 50 and 69 years old who received an inactivated influenza vaccine. The chain has TRBV18 and TRBJ2-7; D is possibly TRBD1 (6 bases). The CDR3 DNA sequence: TGTGCCAGCTCACCCAGGGGCCGAGTCTACGAGCAGTACTTC. Its protein is CASSPRGRVYEQYF.